The text below deals with one TCR beta chain. This record belongs to a study of T cell changes during pregnancy in multiple sclerosis. With 2 bases removed from V and 10 bases from J, the gap between germline ends came to 18 bases. This CDR3 comprises 15 residues. Germline CDR1 reads MRHNA; CDR2 reads SNTAGT. Only in-frame clones appear in the TCRdb table, and some are missing; sequencing was by immunoSEQ multiplex PCR. The table lists some 60,000 clones, 92% of them singletons. Sequenced material: peripheral blood, taken in the third trimester of pregnancy. J is TRBJ1-5 and V is TRBV6-4; D is perhaps TRBD1 (6 bases). This TCR was recovered from a female donor in good health, enrolled as a control in a pregnancy study. The CDR3 protein is CASSDRGGPKSPQHF. In nucleotides, the CDR3 is TGTGCCAGCAGTGACAGGGGGGGCCCCAAGAGTCCCCAGCATTTT.